This TCR beta chain emerged from a study of cytomegalovirus exposure and HLA in healthy donors. 13 Jbeta primers and 60 Vbeta primers were used for the PCR. Repertoires were generated with immunoSEQ multiplex PCR, while TCRdb's copy carries only in-frame clones and drops some. Of approximately 140,000 clones in the sample, roughly 62% were seen once. The CDR3 loop spans 15 amino acids. Losses at the gene ends were 10 bases for V and 6 bases for J; bases not matched to a gene: 9. The germline V gene has CDR1 MDHEN and CDR2 SYDVKM. The sample comprised PBMCs. This chain links TRBV28 with TRBJ2-2; 12 bases are a match to TRBD1. The clonotype was recovered from a male donor in good health and CMV-seronegative. The CDR3 loop is CATPAGTGGSGELFF. CDR3 DNA sequence: TGTGCCACCCCAGCGGGGACAGGGGGCTCCGGGGAGCTGTTTTTT.